A selection of T cell receptor beta chains follows, all from one sample in a study of graft-versus-host responses after intestinal transplantation. Profiling relied on immunoSEQ multiplex PCR, and the TCRdb table lists in-frame clones only, not all of them. There are 90,000 to 130,000 clones in the sample; around nine tenths occur only once, and 0.2% to 0.25% lies in the top ten. What these receptors recognize is not known. Here the sequenced sample was unstimulated CD4+ T cells sorted from spleen or lymph node cells, taken before transplant. These receptors were collected from a human donor who was the organ donor for an intestinal transplant. Each CDR3 is given with its conserved first and last residue. The D gene is left open where the match is weak. The size entry is marked missing in some rows and otherwise reads once, few, many or a size class.

j_call v_call clone_size d_call cdr3_aa cdr3_nt
TRBJ2-7 TRBV28 . . CASSLWTDLSYEQYF TGTGCCAGCAGTCTGTGGACGGACTTATCCTACGAGCAGTACTTC
TRBJ2-3 TRBV4-2 . . CASSPTGSDTQYF TGTGCCAGCAGCCCGACGGGATCAGATACGCAGTATTTT
TRBJ2-3 TRBV14 . . CASGANRADTQYF TGTGCCAGCGGCGCTAACAGGGCAGATACGCAGTATTTT
TRBJ2-2 TRBV6-1 . . CASRENTGELFF TGTGCCAGCAGGGAAAACACCGGGGAGCTGTTTTTT
TRBJ2-2 TRBV9 . . CASSVISGPAGELFF TGTGCCAGCAGCGTAATTTCGGGGCCCGCCGGGGAGCTGTTTTTT
TRBJ1-2 TRBV4-1 . . CASSQDHGFRSAGYTF TGCGCCAGCAGCCAAGATCATGGTTTCAGGTCCGCTGGCTACACCTTC
TRBJ2-7 TRBV20-1 . . CSVSSTYEQYF TGCAGTGTATCCTCGACCTACGAGCAGTACTTC
TRBJ1-5 TRBV18 . . CASSPKVHQPQHF TGTGCCAGCTCACCCAAGGTCCATCAGCCCCAGCATTTT
TRBJ1-1 TRBV20-1 . . CSAEAGEEAFF TGCAGTGCTGAGGCAGGGGAGGAAGCTTTCTTT
TRBJ2-5 TRBV7-9 once TRBD2 CASHLAGDGTQYF TGTGCCAGCCACCTAGCGGGAGACGGGACCCAGTACTTC
TRBJ2-3 TRBV4-3 . TRBD2 CASSPTSGSTDTQYF TGCGCCAGCAGCCCCACTAGCGGGAGTACAGATACGCAGTATTTT
TRBJ2-4 TRBV7-2 . TRBD2 CASSPQTSFKNIQYF TGTGCCAGCAGCCCCCAGACTAGCTTCAAAAACATTCAGTACTTC
TRBJ1-4 TRBV5-1 . . CASSPRTATTNEKLFF TGCGCCAGCAGCCCTCGGACGGCAACAACTAATGAAAAACTGTTTTTT
TRBJ1-1 TRBV19 . . CASSMIGNTEAFF TGTGCCAGTAGTATGATCGGGAACACTGAAGCTTTCTTT
TRBJ1-1 TRBV6-5 few . CASRLRGGNTEAFF TGTGCCAGTCGACTAAGGGGGGGGAACACTGAAGCTTTCTTT
TRBJ1-2 TRBV14 . TRBD1 CASSRDSDYGYTF TGTGCCAGCAGCCGGGACAGTGACTATGGCTACACCTTC
TRBJ2-1 TRBV10-3 . TRBD2 CAISSGRASYNEQFF TGTGCCATTTCTAGCGGGAGGGCTTCCTACAATGAGCAGTTCTTC
TRBJ2-1 TRBV30 once TRBD2 CAWCPVWAGGFSYNEQFF TGTGCCTGGTGTCCTGTCTGGGCGGGGGGGTTCTCCTACAATGAGCAGTTCTTC
TRBJ1-5 TRBV6-6 once . CASTTTRDQPQHF TGTGCCAGCACCACTACGAGGGATCAGCCCCAGCATTTT
TRBJ2-5 TRBV6-5 . . CASRQGHTPYF TGTGCCAGCAGACAGGGACACACCCCATACTTC
TRBJ2-7 TRBV11-2 . . CASSLQTGGGSHEQYF TGTGCCAGCAGCTTACAGACAGGCGGCGGGTCACACGAGCAGTACTTC
TRBJ1-5 TRBV6-1 . . CAITGSDSNQPQHF TGTGCCATCACAGGGTCGGATAGCAATCAGCCCCAGCATTTT
TRBJ2-5 TRBV20-1 . . CSARRETQYF TGCAGTGCTAGGAGGGAGACCCAGTACTTC
TRBJ2-2 TRBV5-7 . . CASSWGAGCPGTGELFF TGTGCCAGCAGCTGGGGGGCAGGGTGCCCGGGCACCGGGGAGCTGTTTTTT
TRBJ1-6 TRBV10-3 once TRBD1 CAISEGMDRAYNSPLHF TGTGCCATCAGTGAGGGGATGGACAGGGCCTATAATTCACCCCTCCACTTT
TRBJ2-1 TRBV28 . TRBD2 CASRNFAGAYNEQFF TGTGCCAGCAGGAACTTTGCGGGGGCCTACAATGAGCAGTTCTTC
TRBJ2-7 TRBV6-5 . TRBD1 CASSGDRGPYEQYF TGTGCCAGCAGCGGAGACAGGGGTCCGTACGAGCAGTACTTC
TRBJ2-3 TRBV19 . TRBD1 CASSRRQGTYTQYF TGTGCCAGTAGTCGTAGACAGGGGACGTATACGCAGTATTTT
TRBJ1-1 TRBV5-1 . . CASSPSPENTEAFF TGCGCCAGCAGCCCCTCCCCCGAGAACACTGAAGCTTTCTTT
TRBJ2-2 TRBV10-3 . TRBD2 CATQREGLTGELFF TGTGCCACTCAGCGGGAGGGCCTCACCGGGGAGCTGTTTTTT
TRBJ1-2 TRBV19 . TRBD1 CASRRTGEYYGYTF TGTGCCAGCCGTCGGACAGGTGAATACTATGGCTACACCTTC
TRBJ2-7 TRBV5-8 . . CASSRTPGTPPYEQYF TGTGCCAGCAGCCGGACCCCAGGGACCCCCCCTTACGAGCAGTACTTC
TRBJ1-4 TRBV6-5 . . CASRGRRVEKLFF TGTGCCAGCAGAGGCCGCCGGGTAGAAAAACTGTTTTTT
TRBJ1-1 TRBV6-1 . . CASSATDNTEAFF TGTGCCAGCAGTGCGACCGATAACACTGAAGCTTTCTTT
TRBJ2-5 TRBV15 . . CATSRSTAGWEETQYF TGTGCCACCAGCAGATCCACGGCAGGGTGGGAAGAGACCCAGTACTTC
TRBJ2-7 TRBV15 . TRBD1 CATSRVGTGGREQYF TGTGCCACCAGCAGAGTCGGGACAGGGGGCCGGGAGCAGTACTTC
TRBJ2-3 TRBV25-1 . TRBD2 CASSEGGAGGRADTQYF TGTGCCAGCAGTGAAGGAGGAGCGGGAGGGAGGGCAGATACGCAGTATTTT
TRBJ1-5 TRBV2 few . CASRGGVGAGLPQHF TGTGCCAGCAGGGGGGGCGTGGGGGCCGGATTGCCCCAGCATTTT
TRBJ2-1 TRBV6-1 . TRBD2 CASSATSGRVLFF TGTGCCAGCAGTGCGACTAGCGGGAGAGTTCTGTTCTTC
TRBJ2-2 TRBV6-1 . . CASSVEGDTGELFF TGTGCCAGCAGTGTTGAAGGGGACACCGGGGAGCTGTTTTTT
TRBJ1-1 TRBV4-1 . TRBD1 CASSQVGTTGSEAFF TGCGCCAGCAGCCAAGTGGGGACGACAGGGTCTGAAGCTTTCTTT
TRBJ2-2 TRBV7-9 . . CASSLMGSLGTGELFF TGTGCCAGCAGCTTAATGGGGTCTTTAGGCACCGGGGAGCTGTTTTTT
TRBJ2-1 TRBV4-3 . . CASSQDGRTSYNEQFF TGCGCCAGCAGCCAAGATGGCAGGACTTCCTACAATGAGCAGTTCTTC
TRBJ2-1 TRBV7-7 once TRBD2 CASSLGLAGENEQFF TGTGCCAGCAGCTTAGGTCTAGCGGGAGAGAATGAGCAGTTCTTC
TRBJ2-2 TRBV7-9 . . CASSLGLANTGELFF TGTGCCAGCAGCTTAGGACTAGCGAACACCGGGGAGCTGTTTTTT
TRBJ2-7 TRBV13 . . CASSLGGRASYEQYF TGTGCCAGCAGCTTAGGGGGCAGGGCATCCTACGAGCAGTACTTC
TRBJ1-2 TRBV11-3 . TRBD1 CASSLGGTGKADGYTF TGTGCCAGCAGCTTAGGAGGGACAGGGAAGGCGGACGGCTACACCTTC
TRBJ1-5 TRBV19 . TRBD1 CASTPGAGGISQPQHF TGTGCCAGTACTCCTGGGGCAGGGGGAATAAGTCAGCCCCAGCATTTT
TRBJ2-3 TRBV6-6 . . CASCYPDSHTQYF TGTGCCAGCTGTTACCCGGACTCACATACGCAGTATTTT
TRBJ2-7 TRBV28 . . CASTSEGGSYSPYEQYF TGTGCCAGCACCAGTGAAGGAGGGTCATATTCCCCCTACGAGCAGTACTTC